Listed below are T cell receptor beta chains from one sample, sequenced in a study of blood T cell repertoires in COVID-19. TCRdb's copy holds only in-frame clones and misses some; the assay was immunoSEQ multiplex PCR. The sample records about 20,000 clones, 91% being singletons. Source material: peripheral blood. These receptors came from a human donor in a cohort sampled during active COVID-19. Both conserved end residues are part of each CDR3. A D gene is named only where the DNA matches it firmly.

CASSRDTGTSGGNNEQFF TRBV6-2/TRBV6-3 TRBD2
CASSQDDRTYNSPLHF TRBV14 -
CASSRPGFRTPLHF TRBV5-8 -
CASSLPSGSRIRTGELFF TRBV7-2 TRBD2
CASASGRSGANVLTF TRBV4-1 TRBD2
CASSLAPGNEQYF TRBV7-2 -
CASTPRGRNQETQYF TRBV6-5 -
CASSQDRGQGNSPLHF TRBV4-2 TRBD1
CASSLRDRGTEAFF TRBV5-4 TRBD1
CARTGGLRNTEAFF TRBV6-4 TRBD1
CASSHRGQGAYTEAFF TRBV23-1 TRBD1
CASSEKDSYQPQHF TRBV9 -
CASSPLGTGNQPQHF TRBV5-5 TRBD1
CSVLLTGQDTQYF TRBV29-1 -
CAISELAGGFSYEQYF TRBV10-3 TRBD2
CSASMWSSYNEQFF TRBV20-1 -
CASSQGLGGGSYNEQFF TRBV14 TRBD2
CASSVPGQGVTYEQYF TRBV6-1 TRBD1
CASSEGGASNEQFF TRBV9 -
CASTTGDGYGYTF TRBV11-3 TRBD1
CASSQAGGGIFDTQYF TRBV3-1/TRBV3-2 TRBD2
CASSLERYEQYF TRBV5-4 -
CASSEPNTGELFF TRBV7-3 -
CASSPRDRVLAETQYF TRBV18 TRBD1
CASSVDPGLEQYF TRBV9 -
CASSSYRGRGNNEQFF TRBV5-1 TRBD1
CASSEAGGTEETQYF TRBV5-1 TRBD2
CASSPGVETYGYTF TRBV5-4 -
CASSQVDFFRGVYNEQFF TRBV3-1/TRBV3-2 TRBD2
CASSVGQGDYGYTF TRBV13 TRBD1
CASSLILGDYNEQFF TRBV7-2 -
CASSQDKGNTQYF TRBV4-2 -
CASSPGRTGELFF TRBV7-3 -
CATSRVDSRHEQYF TRBV15 -
CASSPQGVGYGYTF TRBV5-4 TRBD1
CASFRDRNTGELFF TRBV18 TRBD1
CASSQYSGRAGGEQFF TRBV11-2 TRBD2
CASSPAPKLGASSYNEQFF TRBV9 -